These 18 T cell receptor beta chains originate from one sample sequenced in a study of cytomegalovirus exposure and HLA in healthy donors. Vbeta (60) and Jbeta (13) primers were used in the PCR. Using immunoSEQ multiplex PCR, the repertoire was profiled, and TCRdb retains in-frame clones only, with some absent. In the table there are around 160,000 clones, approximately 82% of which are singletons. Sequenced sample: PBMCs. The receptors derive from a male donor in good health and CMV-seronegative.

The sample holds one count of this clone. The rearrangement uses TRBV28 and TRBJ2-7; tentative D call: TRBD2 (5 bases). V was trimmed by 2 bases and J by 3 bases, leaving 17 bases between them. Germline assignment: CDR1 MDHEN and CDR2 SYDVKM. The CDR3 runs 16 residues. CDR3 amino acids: CASSLVGAKGVYEQYF. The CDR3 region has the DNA TGTGCCAGCAGTTTAGTGGGTGCCAAGGGAGTCTACGAGCAGTACTTC.

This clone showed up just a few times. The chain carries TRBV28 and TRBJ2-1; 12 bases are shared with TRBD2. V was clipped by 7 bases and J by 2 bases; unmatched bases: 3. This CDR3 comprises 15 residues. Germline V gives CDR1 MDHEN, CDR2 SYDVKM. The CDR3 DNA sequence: TGTGCCAGCACCTCTAGCGGGAGGGCCTACAATGAGCAGTTCTTC. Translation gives CASTSSGRAYNEQFF.

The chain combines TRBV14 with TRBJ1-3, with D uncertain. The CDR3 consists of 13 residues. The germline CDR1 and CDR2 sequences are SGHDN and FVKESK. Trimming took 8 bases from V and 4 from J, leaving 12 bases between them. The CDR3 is CASCPAGGNTIYF. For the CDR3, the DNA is TGTGCCAGCTGTCCCGCGGGCGGAAACACCATATATTTT.

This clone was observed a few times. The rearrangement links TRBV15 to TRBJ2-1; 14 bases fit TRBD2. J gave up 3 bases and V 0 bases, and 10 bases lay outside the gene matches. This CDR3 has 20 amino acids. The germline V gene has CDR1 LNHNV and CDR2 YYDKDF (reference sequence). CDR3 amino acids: CATSRETGTSGSPRYNEQFF. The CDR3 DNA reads TGTGCCACCAGCAGAGAAACCGGGACTAGCGGGAGCCCCCGCTACAATGAGCAGTTCTTC.

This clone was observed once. CDR3 DNA sequence: TGTGCCAGTAGTATTACAGGGAGCTCCTACGAGCAGTACTTC. It is translated as CASSITGSSYEQYF. This chain uses TRBV19 with TRBJ2-7; possible D gene TRBD1, 6 bases. The germline V and J ends were trimmed by 3 bases and 0 bases, with 9 bases remaining between them. CDR1 and CDR2 (germline): LNHDA, SQIVND (reference sequence). This CDR3 is built from 14 residues.

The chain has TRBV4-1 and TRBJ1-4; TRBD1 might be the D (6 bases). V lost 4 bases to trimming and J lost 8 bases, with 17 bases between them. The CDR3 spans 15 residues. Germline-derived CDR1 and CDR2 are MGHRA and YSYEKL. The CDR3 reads CASSLRGTQGEKLFF. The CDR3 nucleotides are TGCGCCAGCAGCCTCAGAGGGACCCAGGGGGAAAAACTGTTTTTT.

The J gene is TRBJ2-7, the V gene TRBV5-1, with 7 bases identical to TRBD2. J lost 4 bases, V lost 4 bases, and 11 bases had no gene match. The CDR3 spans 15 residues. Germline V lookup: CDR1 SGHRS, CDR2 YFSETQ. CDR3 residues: CASSREENGGYEQYF. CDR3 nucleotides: TGCGCCAGCAGCCGGGAGGAAAATGGAGGGTACGAGCAGTACTTC.

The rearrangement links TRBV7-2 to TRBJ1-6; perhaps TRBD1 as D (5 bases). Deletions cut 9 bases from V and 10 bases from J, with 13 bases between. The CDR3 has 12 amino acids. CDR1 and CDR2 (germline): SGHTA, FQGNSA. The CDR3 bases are TGTGCCAGTTCCAGGGCTAGATCACCCCTCCACTTT. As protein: CASSRARSPLHF.

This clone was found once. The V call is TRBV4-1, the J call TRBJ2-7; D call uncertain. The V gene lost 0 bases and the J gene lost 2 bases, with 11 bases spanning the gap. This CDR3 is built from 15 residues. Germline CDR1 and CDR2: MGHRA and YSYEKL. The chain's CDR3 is CASSQEGGSTYEQYF. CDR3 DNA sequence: TGCGCCAGCAGCCAAGAAGGCGGATCCACCTACGAGCAGTACTTC.

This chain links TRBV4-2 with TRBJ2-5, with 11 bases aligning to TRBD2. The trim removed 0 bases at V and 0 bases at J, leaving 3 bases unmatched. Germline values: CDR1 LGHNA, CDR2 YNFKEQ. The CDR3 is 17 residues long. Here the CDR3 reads CASSQDTTSGNQETQYF. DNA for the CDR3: TGTGCCAGCAGCCAAGATACGACTAGCGGGAACCAAGAGACCCAGTACTTC.

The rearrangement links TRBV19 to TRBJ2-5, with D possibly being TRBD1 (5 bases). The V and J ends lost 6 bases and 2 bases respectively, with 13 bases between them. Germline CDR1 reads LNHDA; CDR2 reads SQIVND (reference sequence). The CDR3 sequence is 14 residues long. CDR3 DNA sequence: TGTGCCAGTAGAGTGGGCAGGGCACAAGAGACCCAGTACTTC. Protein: CASRVGRAQETQYF.

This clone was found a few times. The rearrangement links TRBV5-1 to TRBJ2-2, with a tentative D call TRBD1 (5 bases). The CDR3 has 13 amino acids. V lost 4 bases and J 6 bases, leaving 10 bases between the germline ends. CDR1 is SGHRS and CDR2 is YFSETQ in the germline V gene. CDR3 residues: CASSKDSPGELFF. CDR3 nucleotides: TGCGCCAGCAGCAAAGACAGCCCCGGGGAGCTGTTTTTT.

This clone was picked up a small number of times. CDR3 in amino acids: CASSLPANTGELFF. CDR3 DNA: TGTGCCAGCAGCTTACCCGCGAACACCGGGGAGCTGTTTTTT. The V gene is TRBV7-9, the J gene TRBJ2-2; D unclear. The V end lost 2 bases, the J end lost 0 bases, and 4 bases lay between the germline ends. Germline V CDR1 and CDR2: SEHNR, FQNEAQ (reference sequence). The CDR3 spans 14 residues.

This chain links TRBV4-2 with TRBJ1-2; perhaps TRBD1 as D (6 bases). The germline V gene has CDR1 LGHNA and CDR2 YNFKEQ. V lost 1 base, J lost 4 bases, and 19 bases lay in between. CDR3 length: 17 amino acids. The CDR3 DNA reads TGTGCCAGCAGCCAAGGGGGACTACGGGGGCTCGGCTATGGCTACACCTTC. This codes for CASSQGGLRGLGYGYTF.

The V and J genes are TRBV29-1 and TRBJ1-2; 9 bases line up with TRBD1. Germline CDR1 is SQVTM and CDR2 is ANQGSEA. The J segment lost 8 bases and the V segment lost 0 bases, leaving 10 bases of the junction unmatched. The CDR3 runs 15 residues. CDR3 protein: CSVEDFPQGAQGYTF. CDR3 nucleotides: TGCAGCGTTGAAGATTTCCCACAGGGGGCGCAAGGCTACACCTTC.

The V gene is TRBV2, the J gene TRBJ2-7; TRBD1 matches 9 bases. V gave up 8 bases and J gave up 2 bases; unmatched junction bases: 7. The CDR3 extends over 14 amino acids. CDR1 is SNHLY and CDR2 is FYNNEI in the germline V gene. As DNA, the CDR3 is TGTGCCAGCCGACCGGGACAGGGCACCTACGAGCAGTACTTC. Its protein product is CASRPGQGTYEQYF. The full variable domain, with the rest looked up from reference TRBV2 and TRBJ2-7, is EPEVTQTPSHQVTQMGQEVILRCVPISNHLYFYWYRQILGQKVEFLVSFYNNEISEKSEIFDDQFSVERPDGSNFTLKIRSTKLEDSAMYFCASRPGQGTYEQYFGPGTRLTVT.

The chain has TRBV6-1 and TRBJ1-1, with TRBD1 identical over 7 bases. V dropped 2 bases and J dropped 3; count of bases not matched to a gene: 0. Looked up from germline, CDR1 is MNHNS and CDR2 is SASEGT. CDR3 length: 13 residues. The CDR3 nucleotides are TGTGCCAGCAGTGAAACAGGGGACACTGAAGCTTTCTTT. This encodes CASSETGDTEAFF.

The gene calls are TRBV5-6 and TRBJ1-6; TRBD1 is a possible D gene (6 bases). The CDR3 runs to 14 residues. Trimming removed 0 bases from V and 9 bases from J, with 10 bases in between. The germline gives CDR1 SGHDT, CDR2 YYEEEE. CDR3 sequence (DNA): TGTGCCAGCAGCTTGGGCAGGGGAACTTCACCCCTCCACTTT. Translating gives CASSLGRGTSPLHF.